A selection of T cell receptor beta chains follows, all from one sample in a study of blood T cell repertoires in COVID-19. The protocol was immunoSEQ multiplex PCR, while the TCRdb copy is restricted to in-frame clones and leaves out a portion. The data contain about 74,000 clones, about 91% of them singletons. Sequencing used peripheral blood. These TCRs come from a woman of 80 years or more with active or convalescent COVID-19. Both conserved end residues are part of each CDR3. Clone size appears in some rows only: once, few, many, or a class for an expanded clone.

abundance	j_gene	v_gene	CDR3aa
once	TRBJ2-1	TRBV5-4	CASSLGGSNNEQFF
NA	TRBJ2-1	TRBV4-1	CASSPGDRVYNEQFF
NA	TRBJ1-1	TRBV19	CASRRGQPNTEAFF
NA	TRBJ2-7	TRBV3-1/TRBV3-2	CASSQRTSGSRAYEQYF
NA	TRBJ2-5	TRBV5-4	CASSGGGRGGETQYF
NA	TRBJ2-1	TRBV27	CASGLTISSYNEQFF
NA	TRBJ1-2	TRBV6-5	CASSYPGQGNYGYTF
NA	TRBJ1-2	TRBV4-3	CASSQDRRGNYGYTF
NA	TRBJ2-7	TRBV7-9	CASSRQGSYEQYF
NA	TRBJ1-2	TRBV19	CASSPRDRAYSGYTF
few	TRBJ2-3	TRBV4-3	CASSQGYTRGDTQYF
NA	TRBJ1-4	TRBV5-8	CASSVRVSNEKLFF
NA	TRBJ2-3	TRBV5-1	CASSLQAVGTDTQYF
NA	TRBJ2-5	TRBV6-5	CASSYHREETQYF
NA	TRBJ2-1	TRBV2	CASSEQGIYNEQFF
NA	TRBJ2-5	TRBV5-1	CASSPASGSGQETQYF
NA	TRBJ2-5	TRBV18	CASSDGGSRETQYF
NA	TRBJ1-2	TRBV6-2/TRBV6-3	CASSLGQARRLNYGYTF
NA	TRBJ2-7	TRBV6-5	CASSPLAGGSYEQYF
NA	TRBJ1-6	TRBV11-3	CASSLGQGYSPLHF
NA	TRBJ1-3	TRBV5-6	CASSPQGVGNTIYF
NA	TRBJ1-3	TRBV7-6	CASSLAREGRGNTIYF
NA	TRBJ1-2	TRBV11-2	CASSLVWGDGYTF
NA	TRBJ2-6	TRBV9	CASSVGEGSGANVLTF
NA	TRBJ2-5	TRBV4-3	CASSQVTSGETQYF
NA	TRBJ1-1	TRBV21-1	CASSPRTGVPMNTEAFF
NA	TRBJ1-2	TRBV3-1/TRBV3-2	CASSPVADRGYGYTF
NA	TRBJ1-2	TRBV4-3	CASSLTELGGGYTF
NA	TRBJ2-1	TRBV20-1	CSASLPGLDPYNEQFF
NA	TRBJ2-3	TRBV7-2	CASSLARGWLTDTQYF
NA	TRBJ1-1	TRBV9	CASSVAEGAYTEAFF
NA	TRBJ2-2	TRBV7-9	CASSLAKGPGELFF
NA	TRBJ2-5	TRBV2	CASSDGQGTKTQYF
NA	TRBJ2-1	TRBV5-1	CASSSGTTYNEQFF
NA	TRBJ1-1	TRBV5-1	CASRGAGMDTEAFF
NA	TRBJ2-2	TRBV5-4	CASSLLTRPNGELFF
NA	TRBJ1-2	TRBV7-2	CASSLYREGARTF
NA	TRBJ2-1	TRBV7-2	CASSQGLTYNEQFF
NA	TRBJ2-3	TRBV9	CASSVSVASGATQYF
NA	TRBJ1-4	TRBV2	CASSDIATNEKLFF
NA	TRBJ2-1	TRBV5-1	CASSLGLAGMGEQFF
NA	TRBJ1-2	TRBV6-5	CASSYSYRENGYTF
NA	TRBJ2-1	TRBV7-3	CASSPSYNEQFF
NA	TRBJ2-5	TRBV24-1	CATSRGGGQETQYF
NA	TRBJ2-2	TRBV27	CALPGQGHRELFF